The 30 T cell receptor beta chains below all came from one sample that was sequenced in a study of cytomegalovirus exposure and HLA in healthy donors. The PCR used 60 Vbeta and 13 Jbeta primers. Sequencing used immunoSEQ multiplex PCR; TCRdb keeps in-frame clones, though not all of them. The sample yields tens of thousands of clones, over 60% seen once. The specimen was PBMCs. The receptors derive from a man aged 25-40 years in good health and CMV-seronegative.

V usage is TRBV7-2 and J usage is TRBJ1-4; no clear D. V lost 1 base, J lost 1 base, and 16 bases lay in between. CDR1 and CDR2 (germline): SGHTA, FQGNSA. The CDR3 runs to 18 residues. For the CDR3, the DNA is TGTGCCAGCAGCTTAGGAACGGGGTTGGAGGGAACTAATGAAAAACTGTTTTTT. Amino acid sequence: CASSLGTGLEGTNEKLFF.

This chain links TRBV7-2 with TRBJ1-2; TRBD1 might be the D (6 bases). CDR1 and CDR2 (germline): SGHTA, FQGNSA. The V and J ends lost 2 bases and 8 bases respectively, with 15 bases between them. The CDR3 has 14 amino acids. CDR3 loop: CASSLNSGGQGYTF. In nucleotides, the CDR3 is TGTGCCAGCAGCTTAAACTCCGGGGGGCAGGGCTACACCTTC.

The genes are TRBV6-6 and TRBJ2-1; 7 bases agree with TRBD2. Germline loops: CDR1 MNHNY, CDR2 SVGAGI (reference sequence). The CDR3 runs 15 residues. The J segment lost 0 bases and the V segment lost 5 bases, leaving 4 bases of the junction unmatched. CDR3 protein: CASSLQRDSYNEQFF. CDR3 nucleotides: TGTGCCAGCAGTCTACAGCGGGACTCCTACAATGAGCAGTTCTTC.

The chain's CDR3 is CASSELGNTEAFF. CDR3 DNA: TGTGCCAGCAGTGAACTAGGGAACACTGAAGCTTTCTTT. V and J are TRBV6-1 and TRBJ1-1; no clear D gene. The CDR3 is made up of 13 amino acids. The germline V and J ends were trimmed by 2 bases and 1 base, with 5 bases remaining between them. Per the germline V gene, CDR1 is MNHNS and CDR2 is SASEGT.

To note about this clone: An end of the junction does not agree with germline; a read error may underlie this. The chain is built from TRBV19 and TRBJ1-4; D remains ambiguous. Germline CDR1 and CDR2: LNHDA and SQIVND (reference sequence). This CDR3 region has 14 residues. The CDR3 spells CATKSKGAPGFSCF. The CDR3 bases are TGTGCCACCAAAAGTAAGGGAGCACCGGGTTTCTCCTGTTTT. The full variable domain, with the rest looked up from reference TRBV19 and TRBJ1-4, is DGGITQSPKYLFRKEGQNVTLSCEQNLNHDAMYWYRQDPGQGLRLIYYSQIVNDFQKGDIAEGYSVSREKKESFPLTVTSAQKNPTAFYLCATKSKGAPGFSCFGSGTQLSVL.

This chain uses TRBV5-1 with TRBJ2-3; weak D call: TRBD2 (6 bases). Germline values: CDR1 SGHRS, CDR2 YFSETQ. The V gene lost 5 bases and the J gene lost 3 bases, with 13 bases spanning the gap. This CDR3 comprises 14 residues. This CDR3 is CASSPGTGTDTQYF. As DNA, the CDR3 is TGCGCCAGCAGTCCCGGGACTGGAACAGATACGCAGTATTTT.

The rearrangement joins TRBV19 to TRBJ1-5, with 7 nucleotides matching TRBD1. Germline values: CDR1 LNHDA, CDR2 SQIVND (reference sequence). This CDR3 is built from 17 residues. V lost 1 base to trimming and J lost 3 bases; unmatched junction nucleotides: 9. The CDR3 reads CASSIGMAGGINQPQHF. Here the CDR3 DNA reads TGTGCCAGTAGTATAGGCATGGCAGGGGGAATCAATCAGCCCCAGCATTTT.

The chain recombines TRBV11-2 with TRBJ2-7; 7 bases line up with TRBD2. Per germline, CDR1 SGHAT and CDR2 FQNNGV. The CDR3 contains 13 residues. V lost 1 base to trimming and J lost 4 bases; unmatched junction nucleotides: 1. CDR3 amino acids: CASSLGLAYEQYF. The CDR3 nucleotides read TGTGCCAGCAGCTTAGGACTAGCTTACGAGCAGTACTTC.

The chain is built from TRBV28 and TRBJ2-7, with unresolved D. Trimming left V 7 bases short and J 2 bases short, with 12 bases between. Germline V lookup: CDR1 MDHEN, CDR2 SYDVKM. This CDR3 has 13 amino acids. DNA of the CDR3: TGTGCCAGCACCGTCTCAGGTACCTACGAGCAGTACTTC. Translating gives CASTVSGTYEQYF.

The genes are TRBV5-1 and TRBJ2-2; D gene unclear. Germline V gene lookup returns CDR1 SGHRS and CDR2 YFSETQ. Trimming left V 0 bases short and J 3 bases short, with 6 bases between. This CDR3 has 14 residues. The CDR3 sequence is CASSLDSHTGELFF. CDR3 nucleotide sequence: TGCGCCAGCAGCTTGGACAGCCACACCGGGGAGCTGTTTTTT.

This clone has only a few counts. The V and J genes are TRBV7-6 and TRBJ2-2; 7 nucleotides agree with TRBD1. The germline V gene has CDR1 SGHVS and CDR2 FNYEAQ. V shed 1 base, J shed 6 bases, and the junction held 11 bases outside the gene matches. This CDR3 contains 17 residues. CDR3 in DNA: TGTGCCAGCAGCTTAGGGACAGGTCGAACGAATGCCGGGGAGCTGTTTTTT. Translation: CASSLGTGRTNAGELFF.

V gene TRBV6-6 combines with J gene TRBJ1-3; TRBD1 matches 8 bases. This CDR3 spans 14 amino acids. Germline V lookup: CDR1 MNHNY, CDR2 SVGAGI (reference sequence). V was clipped by 5 bases and J by 3 bases; unmatched bases: 3. The CDR3 sequence: CASSQTGDGNTIYF. CDR3 nucleotides: TGTGCCAGCAGTCAGACAGGGGATGGAAACACCATATATTTT.

V usage is TRBV5-1 and J usage is TRBJ1-4; D uncertain. This CDR3 has 15 residues. V lost 4 bases to trimming and J lost 2 bases, with 12 bases between them. The germline gives CDR1 SGHRS, CDR2 YFSETQ. CDR3 coding DNA: TGCGCCAGCAGCCCGGTGGGAGGTACTAATGAAAAACTGTTTTTT. Translation gives CASSPVGGTNEKLFF.

This chain uses TRBV28 with TRBJ1-1; D remains unclear. This CDR3 has 11 residues. In germline, CDR1 is MDHEN, CDR2 SYDVKM. Trimming left V 4 bases short and J 11 bases short, with 11 bases between. CDR3 amino acids: CASSSPVSAFF. CDR3 sequence (DNA): TGTGCCAGCAGTTCCCCCGTATCCGCTTTCTTT.

The chain combines TRBV6-4 with TRBJ2-1, with no clear D. Between the trimmed V and J ends, which lost 3 bases and 2 bases, there was a span of 8 bases. CDR1 is MRHNA, CDR2 SNTAGT, per germline. The CDR3 is 14 amino acids. This CDR3 is CASSEEIAYNEQFF. Written as DNA, the CDR3 is TGTGCCAGCAGTGAGGAGATTGCCTACAATGAGCAGTTCTTC.

This chain uses TRBV6-1 with TRBJ1-5; possible D gene TRBD1, 6 bases. Trimming took off 6 bases at V and 0 bases at J, with 12 bases between the two ends. CDR3 length: 15 amino acids. CDR1 MNHNS and CDR2 SASEGT come from the germline V gene. DNA for the CDR3: TGTGCCAGCAGCAACAGGGTTTATAGCAATCAGCCCCAGCATTTT. Protein product: CASSNRVYSNQPQHF.

The rearrangement joins TRBV30 to TRBJ1-2; no reliable D call. V lost 7 bases to trimming and J lost 7 bases, with 10 bases between them. Germline V gene sequence: CDR1 GTSNPN, CDR2 SVGIG (reference sequence). This CDR3 region has 10 residues. CDR3 nucleotides: TGTGCCTTGCTTCTAGCTGGCTACACCTTC. This translates into CALLLAGYTF.

The V gene is TRBV4-3, the J gene TRBJ2-3; 14 nucleotides match TRBD2. V lost 1 base to trimming and J lost 0 bases; unmatched junction nucleotides: 3. The germline gives CDR1 LGHNA, CDR2 YSLEER. This CDR3 spans 18 amino acids. The CDR3 spells CASSQGLAGGTSTDTQYF. CDR3 DNA sequence: TGCGCCAGCAGCCAAGGACTAGCGGGGGGGACTAGCACAGATACGCAGTATTTT.

DNA of the CDR3: TGTGCCAGCAGTTACTCATTGCGGGGTCGAAACAATGAGCAGTTCTTC. Protein: CASSYSLRGRNNEQFF. This rearrangement joins TRBV6-5 to TRBJ2-1; D perhaps matches TRBD2 (6 bases). This CDR3 region has 16 residues. The V gene's germline CDR1 is MNHEY and CDR2 SVGAGI. The V and J ends lost 0 bases and 5 bases respectively, with 14 bases between them.

This chain links TRBV5-6 with TRBJ2-4; 14 bases match TRBD2. V was clipped by 3 bases and J by 0 bases; unmatched bases: 5. The length of the CDR3 is 18 residues. Germline V lookup: CDR1 SGHDT, CDR2 YYEEEE. The CDR3 DNA reads as TGTGCCAGCAGCTGGGGACTAGCGGGGGACCTAGCCAAAAACATTCAGTACTTC. Translating it yields CASSWGLAGDLAKNIQYF.

The chain combines TRBV19 with TRBJ2-6; D is possibly TRBD1 (5 bases). The V gene's germline CDR1 is LNHDA and CDR2 SQIVND (reference sequence). The CDR3 has 17 residues. The V and J ends lost 7 bases and 0 bases respectively, with 16 bases between them. The DNA for the CDR3 is TGTGCCAGTACGGCAGGGAATACCCTCTCTGGGGCCAACGTCCTGACTTTC. Amino acids: CASTAGNTLSGANVLTF.

The rearrangement links TRBV7-2 to TRBJ2-3; tentatively, D is TRBD2 (5 bases). V lost 1 base to trimming and J lost 2 bases, with 13 bases between them. CDR3 length: 16 residues. Germline CDR1 is SGHTA and CDR2 is FQGNSA. The DNA of the CDR3 is TGTGCCAGCAGCTTAGGGAACTCGGGGTTCACAGATACGCAGTATTTT. Amino acid sequence: CASSLGNSGFTDTQYF.

The J gene is TRBJ2-1, the V gene TRBV5-5; possibly TRBD1 for D (6 bases). The CDR3 length is 13 residues. V lost 4 bases and J 4 bases, leaving 9 bases between the germline ends. Per germline, CDR1 SGHKS and CDR2 YYEKEE (reference sequence). CDR3 nucleotides: TGTGCCAGCAGCGGCGGACAGTACAATGAGCAGTTCTTC. Translation: CASSGGQYNEQFF.

Comments on this clone: The conserved final phenylalanine or tryptophan is absent from the CDR3, which likely points to a read error. The chain is built from TRBV27 and TRBJ1-2, with 8 bases aligning to TRBD1. After removal of 3 bases from V and 5 bases from J, the junction contained 2 bases not matched to a gene. The CDR3 is 13 amino acids. Germline assignment: CDR1 MNHEY and CDR2 SMNVEV (reference sequence). In DNA, the CDR3 is TGTGCCAGCAGTTTGACAGGGGCATATGGCTACACCCTC. Translation: CASSLTGAYGYTL.

The gene calls are TRBV10-3 and TRBJ1-2, with unresolved D. From germline, CDR1 is ENHRY and CDR2 SYGVKD. This CDR3 spans 11 amino acids. The germline V and J ends were trimmed by 7 bases and 0 bases, with 3 bases remaining between them. The CDR3, as DNA: TGTGCCATCACTTCTAACTATGGCTACACCTTC. This codes for CAITSNYGYTF.

This chain joins TRBV5-8 and TRBJ1-1; 9 bases agree with TRBD1. CDR1 and CDR2 from the germline V gene are SGHTS and YDEGEE. The V and J ends lost 5 bases and 4 bases, in that order; junction bases with no gene match: 6. The CDR3 extends over 14 amino acids. CDR3 bases: TGTGCCAGCAGTAAGGACAGGGGAGGCACTGAAGCTTTCTTT. Its translation is CASSKDRGGTEAFF.

The rearrangement links TRBV7-2 to TRBJ2-3, with a weak D call TRBD2 (5 bases). The CDR3 length is 14 residues. The germline V gene has CDR1 SGHTA and CDR2 FQGNSA. The V and J ends lost 1 base and 2 bases respectively, with 7 bases between them. CDR3 DNA sequence: TGTGCCAGCAGCTTAGGGCTAGCCACAGATACGCAGTATTTT. As protein: CASSLGLATDTQYF. The full variable domain, completed using reference TRBV7-2 and TRBJ2-3, is GAGVSQSPSNKVTEKGKDVELRCDPISGHTALYWYRQSLGQGLEFLIYFQGNSAPDKSGLPSDRFSAERTGGSVSTLTIQRTQQEDSAVYLCASSLGLATDTQYFGPGTRLTVL.

This chain links TRBV7-8 with TRBJ1-1; D ambiguous. V shed 5 bases and J shed 5 bases, with 15 bases lying between them. CDR1 is SGHVS and CDR2 is FQNEAQ in the germline V gene. The CDR3 covers 14 residues. CDR3 nucleotide sequence: TGTGCCAGCAGCCCGATGACGATCGGGACTGAAGCTTTCTTT. It specifies CASSPMTIGTEAFF.

This clone was detected only a few times. The rearrangement links TRBV6-5 to TRBJ1-2; tentatively, D is TRBD1 (5 bases). V was clipped by 7 bases and J by 2 bases, with 14 bases between them. Per the germline V gene, CDR1 is MNHEY and CDR2 is SVGAGI. The CDR3 is made up of 14 amino acids. This chain's CDR3 is CASTRPQGNYGYTF. The CDR3 region has the DNA TGTGCCAGCACCCGTCCGCAGGGCAACTATGGCTACACCTTC.

The chain recombines TRBV19 with TRBJ2-1; tentative D call: TRBD2 (6 bases). V shed 6 bases and J shed 5 bases, with 20 bases lying between them. The CDR3 consists of 16 residues. From germline, CDR1 is LNHDA and CDR2 SQIVND (reference sequence). The CDR3 coding sequence is TGTGCCAGTAGGGGACTTAGCATGGTAAGGCACAATGAGCAGTTCTTC. This translates into CASRGLSMVRHNEQFF. The complete variable domain, with remaining parts taken from reference TRBV19 and TRBJ2-1, reads DGGITQSPKYLFRKEGQNVTLSCEQNLNHDAMYWYRQDPGQGLRLIYYSQIVNDFQKGDIAEGYSVSREKKESFPLTVTSAQKNPTAFYLCASRGLSMVRHNEQFFGPGTRLTVL.